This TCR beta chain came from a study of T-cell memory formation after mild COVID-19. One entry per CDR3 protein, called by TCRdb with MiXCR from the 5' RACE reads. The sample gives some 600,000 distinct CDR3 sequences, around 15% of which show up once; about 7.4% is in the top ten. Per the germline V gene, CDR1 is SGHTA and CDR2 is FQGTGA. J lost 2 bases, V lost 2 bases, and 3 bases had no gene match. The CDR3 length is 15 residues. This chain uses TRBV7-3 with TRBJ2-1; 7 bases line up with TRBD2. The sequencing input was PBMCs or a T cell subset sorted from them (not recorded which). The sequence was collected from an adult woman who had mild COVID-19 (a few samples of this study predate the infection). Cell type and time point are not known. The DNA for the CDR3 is TGTGCCAGCAGCTTAGCGGGAGCCACCTACAATGAGCAGTTCTTC. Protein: CASSLAGATYNEQFF. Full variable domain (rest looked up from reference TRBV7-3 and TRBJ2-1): GAGVSQTPSNKVTEKGKYVELRCDPISGHTALYWYRQSLGQGPEFLIYFQGTGAADDSGLPNDRFFAVRPEGSVSTLKIQRTERGDSAVYLCASSLAGATYNEQFFGPGTRLTVL.